This T cell receptor beta chain was recovered during a study of tumor-infiltrating lymphocytes in primary liver carcinoma. The overall study: Stage T1-T3 N0M0 tumors spanned about 4.2 to 10 cm. Roughly 3.5 to 8 million productive TCRbeta reads came from each sample, comparable across tissue types.

The researchers obtained blood RNA from unsorted whole blood and also extracted germline DNA. Preoperatively, peripheral blood was drawn, approximately 4 milliliters in total. This CDR3 spans 15 amino acids. The trim removed 8 bases at V and 4 bases at J, leaving 12 bases unmatched. CDR1 is MNHEY and CDR2 is SVGEGT in the germline V gene. TCR beta cDNA was reverse-transcribed from about 550 ng of total RNA. The reaction used a constant-region primer and ProtoScript II reverse transcriptase. TCR beta libraries came from three nested multiplex PCR rounds using slightly modified ARM-PCR. Use of TRBV1-TRBV30 forward primers with a C-beta reverse primer characterized the first two PCR rounds, which lasted ten to eleven cycles each. TCRdb processed the multiplex PCR reads anew with MiXCR; each CDR3 protein has one entry. The data show hundreds of thousands of distinct CDR3 sequences, with around 50% seen just once and about a sixth held by the top ten.

The sequencing input was peripheral blood. This sequence joins TRBV6-2 or TRBV6-3 and TRBJ2-3; 7 bases fit TRBD1. The receptor was isolated from a woman aged 30 to 39 with primary liver carcinoma and hepatitis B virus infection. In nucleotides, the CDR3 is TGTGCCAGCGGATGGCGGCAGGGGGAGTCAGATACGCAGTATTTT. It codes for CASGWRQGESDTQYF.